The rows below give T cell receptor beta chains drawn from one sample of a study of T cells in localized non-small cell lung cancer. Profiling relied on immunoSEQ multiplex PCR, and the TCRdb table lists in-frame clones only, not all of them. The profile shows about 78,000 clones, just under 85% of them singletons. This specimen consisted of peripheral blood, obtained before any cancer treatment. These receptors originate from a man between 40 and 70 years old with stage I lung adenocarcinoma. CDR3s include the opening cysteine and the closing phenylalanine or tryptophan. A D gene is named only where the DNA matches it firmly. The size of a clone is reported for some rows only, either as once, few or many, or as a class for expanded clones.

V: TRBV7-9; J: TRBJ1-1; size: few; D: .; DNA: TGTGCCAGCGAGATGAACACTGAAGCTTTCTTT; CDR3: CASEMNTEAFF
V: TRBV18; J: TRBJ2-7; size: once; D: TRBD2; DNA: TGTGCCAGCTCACCCCGGGGAGGGCATTCCTACGAGCAGTACTTC; CDR3: CASSPRGGHSYEQYF
V: TRBV7-8; J: TRBJ1-2; size: .; D: TRBD1; DNA: TGTGCCAGCAGCTTAGGACAGGGTTTCAGTGGGGGCTACACCTTC; CDR3: CASSLGQGFSGGYTF
V: TRBV6-5; J: TRBJ2-4; size: .; D: TRBD1; DNA: TGTGCCAGCAGCAGACAGGGGGCCAAAAACATTCAGTACTTC; CDR3: CASSRQGAKNIQYF
V: TRBV2; J: TRBJ1-1; size: .; D: .; DNA: TGTGCCAGCAGTTACACAGTTTCGCCCGCGACTGAAGCTTTCTTT; CDR3: CASSYTVSPATEAFF
V: TRBV19; J: TRBJ1-1; size: .; D: .; DNA: TGTGCCATAAAAACCCCAGGGGAGAACACTGAAGCTTTCTTT; CDR3: CAIKTPGENTEAFF
V: TRBV6-5; J: TRBJ2-7; size: once; D: .; DNA: TGTGCCAGCAGTTACTTTGGACTGGGCAGCTCCTACGAGCAGTACTTC; CDR3: CASSYFGLGSSYEQYF
V: TRBV6-1; J: TRBJ1-4; size: .; D: .; DNA: TGTGCCAGCAGTGCCCTTAAGGGGAGTCAAGCTAATGAAAAACTGTTTTTT; CDR3: CASSALKGSQANEKLFF
V: TRBV27; J: TRBJ1-4; size: .; D: .; DNA: TGTGCCAGCAGTTTAACCGCGGAGCCTAATGAAAAACTGTTTTTT; CDR3: CASSLTAEPNEKLFF
V: TRBV5-1; J: TRBJ2-2; size: .; D: TRBD1; DNA: TGCGCCAGCAACGGACAGGGAAACACCGGGGAGCTGTTTTTT; CDR3: CASNGQGNTGELFF
V: TRBV10-3; J: TRBJ2-2; size: .; D: TRBD1; DNA: TGTGCCATCAGTCAGGCCGGGACAGGGGGCACCGGGGAGCTGTTTTTT; CDR3: CAISQAGTGGTGELFF
V: TRBV9; J: TRBJ2-3; size: .; D: .; DNA: TGTGCCAGCAGCGTAGTAGGGGGTAGCACAGATACGCAGTATTTT; CDR3: CASSVVGGSTDTQYF
V: TRBV7-7; J: TRBJ2-7; size: few; D: .; DNA: TGTGCTAGCAGCTCGTCCCAACAAGGCGAGCAGTACTTC; CDR3: CASSSSQQGEQYF
V: TRBV11-2; J: TRBJ1-2; size: .; D: TRBD1; DNA: TGTGCCAGCAGCTTAGTAGACAGGGGCTATGGCTACACCTTC; CDR3: CASSLVDRGYGYTF
V: TRBV5-1; J: TRBJ2-5; size: .; D: .; DNA: TGCGCCAGCAGCTTGGGGCCAAACGGGGAGACCCAGTACTTC; CDR3: CASSLGPNGETQYF
V: TRBV7-2; J: TRBJ2-1; size: .; D: .; DNA: TGTGCCAGCAGCTTAGATGGGGGGACATTTAGCCATGAGCAGTTCTTC; CDR3: CASSLDGGTFSHEQFF
V: TRBV28; J: TRBJ1-5; size: .; D: .; DNA: TGTGCCAGCAGTTTCATGGACCTAGAGTATCAGCCCCAGCATTTT; CDR3: CASSFMDLEYQPQHF
V: TRBV10-2; J: TRBJ2-5; size: .; D: .; DNA: TGCGCCAGCAGTGGAGGTAGCGGCTACCAAGAGACCCAGTACTTC; CDR3: CASSGGSGYQETQYF
V: TRBV6-5; J: TRBJ1-5; size: .; D: TRBD1; DNA: TGTGCCAGCAGAACAGGGGGCAACAATCAGCCCCAGCATTTT; CDR3: CASRTGGNNQPQHF
V: TRBV6-1; J: TRBJ2-5; size: .; D: .; DNA: TGTGCCAGTGCCGTCGGTGGGGGGGAGACCCAGTACTTC; CDR3: CASAVGGGETQYF
V: TRBV7-2; J: TRBJ2-7; size: .; D: TRBD2; DNA: TGTGCCAGCAGCGTTGCGGGGGACTACTCCTACGAGCAGTACTTC; CDR3: CASSVAGDYSYEQYF
V: TRBV6-1; J: TRBJ2-5; size: .; D: TRBD2; DNA: TGTGCCAGCAGTGGACTAGCGGGAGTTCTCGGGGAGACCCAGTACTTC; CDR3: CASSGLAGVLGETQYF
V: TRBV21-1; J: TRBJ2-5; size: .; D: .; DNA: TGTGCCAGCAGCATAGGCGGGACAGGCCCCCAGGAGACCCAGTACTTC; CDR3: CASSIGGTGPQETQYF
V: TRBV11-2; J: TRBJ2-1; size: few; D: .; DNA: TGTGCCAGCAGCGTTACAGGGTGGTCCTACAATGAGCAGTTCTTC; CDR3: CASSVTGWSYNEQFF
V: TRBV29-1; J: TRBJ2-5; size: .; D: .; DNA: TGCAGCGTTGAAGCGACGGCTTTTTTGCAAGAGACCCAGTACTTC; CDR3: CSVEATAFLQETQYF
V: TRBV5-5; J: TRBJ1-2; size: .; D: .; DNA: TGTGCCAGCAGCTTGGGAAGTTCGGGCCGGCATCCCTATGGCTACACCTTC; CDR3: CASSLGSSGRHPYGYTF
V: TRBV29-1; J: TRBJ2-1; size: few; D: TRBD2; DNA: TGCAGCGTTCCCGGACTAGGGTACAATGAGCAGTTCTTC; CDR3: CSVPGLGYNEQFF
V: TRBV27; J: TRBJ1-2; size: .; D: TRBD1; DNA: TGTGCCAGCAGTCCCCGGGTTCTCCTGGGACAGGGGACCTATGGCTACACCTTC; CDR3: CASSPRVLLGQGTYGYTF
V: TRBV6-5; J: TRBJ2-7; size: once; D: .; DNA: TGTGCCAGCAGGACCGGGACAAGGGACGAGCAGTACTTC; CDR3: CASRTGTRDEQYF
V: TRBV14; J: TRBJ1-1; size: .; D: .; DNA: TGTGCCAGCAGCCAAGATTTAAGGAGCACTGAAGCTTTCTTT; CDR3: CASSQDLRSTEAFF
V: TRBV5-6; J: TRBJ1-2; size: .; D: TRBD1; DNA: TGTGCCAGCAGCTTGAGAGGGACAGCTGTCTACACCTTC; CDR3: CASSLRGTAVYTF
V: TRBV19; J: TRBJ1-3; size: .; D: .; DNA: TGTGCCAGTAGTGGGCCGGGGGTCAGCTCTGGAAACACCATATATTTT; CDR3: CASSGPGVSSGNTIYF
V: TRBV10-2; J: TRBJ2-7; size: .; D: .; DNA: TGCGCCAGCACGATTGGGGGCGAGCAGTACTTC; CDR3: CASTIGGEQYF
V: TRBV7-2; J: TRBJ2-7; size: .; D: TRBD1; DNA: TGTGCCAGCGGTTACAGGGGAACGAGTGACGAGCAGTACTTC; CDR3: CASGYRGTSDEQYF
V: TRBV28; J: TRBJ2-7; size: .; D: TRBD2; DNA: TGTGCCAGCAGTGGGGGGAAGACCACCGGGCTAGCGGGAGTCTACGAGCAGTACTTC; CDR3: CASSGGKTTGLAGVYEQYF
V: TRBV4-2; J: TRBJ1-2; size: .; D: .; DNA: TGTGCCAGCAGCCAAGAACGGTTGAACTATGGCTACACCTTC; CDR3: CASSQERLNYGYTF
V: TRBV20-1; J: TRBJ2-5; size: few; D: .; DNA: TGCAGTGCTACTCCCAAGGAGACCCAGTACTTC; CDR3: CSATPKETQYF
V: TRBV7-2; J: TRBJ1-2; size: .; D: .; DNA: TGTGCCAGCAGCTTAGGACAACTCAGGGGTGGAGGCTACACCTTC; CDR3: CASSLGQLRGGGYTF
V: TRBV15; J: TRBJ1-4; size: .; D: TRBD1; DNA: TGTGCCACCAGCAGATCGCCGGGACAGGTTAATGAAAAACTGTTTTTT; CDR3: CATSRSPGQVNEKLFF
V: TRBV7-2; J: TRBJ2-3; size: .; D: .; DNA: TGTGCCAGCAGCTTAGACGGTACTAGCACAGATACGCAGTATTTT; CDR3: CASSLDGTSTDTQYF